This T cell receptor beta chain comes out of a study of siplizumab effects on memory and regulatory T cells. Overall study findings and caveats: The authors mapped only a minor fraction of alloreactive clones to unstimulated subsets. Left unconfirmed was the suppressive function of proliferating Tregs from siplizumab cultures. Significant reduction of alloreactive sequences traceable to unstimulated CD4+ memory cells was observed with siplizumab. In unstimulated cells, naive T cells appeared more diverse than memory T cells and seemed major alloresponse contributors.

CDR1 and CDR2 (germline): SGDLS, YYNGEE. This CDR3 is built from 16 residues. The ends lost 3 bases at V and 4 bases at J; junction bases unmatched: 9. This clone came up once. Antigen: not known. Generated by immunoSEQ multiplex PCR, the TCRdb table keeps only in-frame clones and is missing some. The table records fewer than 120,000 clones, over 85% of them present only once. This TCR derives from a human donor in good health. The sample consisted of CD4+ T cells sorted from blood. The chain is built from TRBV9 and TRBJ2-3, with 9 positions matching TRBD2. The CDR3 is CASSALGLALSDTQYF. DNA for the CDR3: TGTGCCAGCAGCGCCCTGGGACTAGCTCTCTCAGATACGCAGTATTTT.